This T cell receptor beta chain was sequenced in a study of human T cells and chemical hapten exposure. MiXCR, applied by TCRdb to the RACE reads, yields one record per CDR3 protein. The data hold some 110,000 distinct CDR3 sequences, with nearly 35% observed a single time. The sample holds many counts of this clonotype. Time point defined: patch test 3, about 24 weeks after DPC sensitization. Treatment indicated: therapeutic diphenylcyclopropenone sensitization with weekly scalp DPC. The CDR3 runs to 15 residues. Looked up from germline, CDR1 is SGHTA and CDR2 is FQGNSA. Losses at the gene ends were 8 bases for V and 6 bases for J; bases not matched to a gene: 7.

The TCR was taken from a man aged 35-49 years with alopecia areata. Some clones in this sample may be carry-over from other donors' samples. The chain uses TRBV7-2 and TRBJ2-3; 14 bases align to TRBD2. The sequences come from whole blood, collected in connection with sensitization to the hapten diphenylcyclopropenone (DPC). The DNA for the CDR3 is TGTGCCAGCGGACGACTAGCGGGAGGGCCGGATACGCAGTATTTT. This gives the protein CASGRLAGGPDTQYF.